The 30 T cell receptor beta chains below were found in one sample sequenced in a study of shared clonotypes between healthy human individuals. Here immunoSEQ multiplex PCR was the method, and the copy in TCRdb shows in-frame clones only, minus some. Of over a million clones in the sample, about four fifths were seen once. Sequenced: memory CD4+ T cells from PBMCs. Subset denoted: CD45RA-negative fraction. The receptors originated from a man aged 18-30 years in good health. Some clones in this sample may be carry-over from other donors' samples.

The V gene is TRBV18, the J gene TRBJ1-5; D remains ambiguous. Germline V gene sequence: CDR1 KGHSH, CDR2 LQKENI. Trimming pared 3 bases from V and 3 bases from J, leaving 12 bases between. There are 15 residues in the CDR3. This chain's CDR3 is CASSPVSNLNQPQHF. The CDR3 bases are TGTGCCAGCTCACCCGTTAGCAACCTCAATCAGCCCCAGCATTTT.

The chain has TRBV5-4 and TRBJ1-3; D perhaps matches TRBD1 (5 bases). This CDR3 is 14 amino acids long. Germline V gene data show CDR1 as SGHNT and CDR2 as YYREEE (reference sequence). The V and J ends lost 1 base and 3 bases respectively, with 8 bases between them. In DNA form, the CDR3 reads TGTGCCAGCAGCTTGTTCGGGGGTGGAAACACCATATATTTT. The encoded protein is CASSLFGGGNTIYF.

The V gene is TRBV11-3, the J gene TRBJ2-2; no firm D call. The germline V gene encodes CDR1 SGHNT and CDR2 YENEEA. CDR3 size: 14 residues. V gave up 2 bases and J gave up 4 bases, with 8 bases separating them. This CDR3 is CASSLRSGTGELFF. CDR3 nucleotides: TGTGCCAGCAGCTTACGTAGTGGCACCGGGGAGCTGTTTTTT. Based on the CDR3 plus reference TRBV11-3 and TRBJ2-2, the full variable domain is EAGVVQSPRYKIIEKKQPVAFWCNPISGHNTLYWYLQNLGQGPELLIRYENEEAVDDSQLPKDRFSAERLKGVDSTLKIQPAELGDSAVYLCASSLRSGTGELFFGEGSRLTVL.

J is TRBJ1-2 and V is TRBV28; tentative D call: TRBD1 (5 bases). CDR3 length: 11 amino acids. Germline V CDR1 and CDR2: MDHEN, SYDVKM. Trimming shortened V by 8 bases and J by 8 bases, and 12 bases separated the two germline ends. The CDR3 protein is CASGGALGYTF. CDR3 nucleotides: TGTGCCAGCGGAGGGGCCTTAGGCTACACCTTC.

V and J are TRBV9 and TRBJ2-1; no reliable D call. Per germline, CDR1 SGDLS and CDR2 YYNGEE. Trimming left V 4 bases short and J 3 bases short, with 17 bases between. CDR3 length equals 16 residues. The CDR3 reads CASSLSDGVFYNEQFF. In nucleotides, the CDR3 is TGTGCCAGCAGCCTCTCCGATGGGGTCTTCTACAATGAGCAGTTCTTC.

The chain is built from TRBV2 and TRBJ2-5, with 16 bases fitting TRBD2. Germline V lookup: CDR1 SNHLY, CDR2 FYNNEI. Unmatched junction bases numbered 5, after V lost 6 bases and J lost 4 bases. The length of the CDR3 is 16 residues. The CDR3 loop is CASSVGLAGGRETQYF. Here the CDR3 DNA reads TGTGCCAGCAGCGTGGGACTAGCGGGAGGGCGAGAGACCCAGTACTTC.

This chain uses TRBV14 with TRBJ1-1, with D perhaps TRBD1 (5 bases). There are 13 residues in the CDR3. Germline CDR1 and CDR2: SGHDN and FVKESK. V lost 4 bases to trimming and J lost 5 bases, with 11 bases between them. The CDR3 DNA is TGTGCCAGCAGCCCGGACGGGGGAACTGAAGCTTTCTTT. Translation: CASSPDGGTEAFF.

The chain links TRBV4-2 to TRBJ2-7; 11 bases fit TRBD1. V was pared by 3 bases and J by 3 bases, with 10 bases of the junction left unmatched. CDR3 length equals 17 residues. CDR1 LGHNA and CDR2 YNFKEQ come from the germline V gene. The CDR3 nucleotides are TGTGCCAGCAGCCAGAAAGCTTCCGGGACAGGGGGCTACGAGCAGTACTTC. It is translated as CASSQKASGTGGYEQYF.

This clone was picked up a small number of times. J is TRBJ1-5 and V is TRBV30; TRBD1 aligns across 8 bases. This CDR3 spans 12 amino acids. The V and J ends lost 2 bases and 6 bases, in that order; junction bases with no gene match: 0. The germline gives CDR1 GTSNPN, CDR2 SVGIG (reference sequence). The chain's CDR3 is CAWSQGAQPQHF. DNA of the CDR3: TGTGCCTGGAGTCAGGGGGCTCAGCCCCAGCATTTT.

The gene calls are TRBV10-3 and TRBJ1-5; weak D call: TRBD1 (5 bases). The germline CDR1 and CDR2 sequences are ENHRY and SYGVKD. Trimming removed 10 bases from V and 5 bases from J, with 12 bases in between. There are 12 residues in the CDR3. As DNA, the CDR3 is TGTGCCACAGCTGGGGGGGATCAGCCCCAGCATTTT. Its protein is CATAGGDQPQHF.

The sample holds many counts of this clone. The genes are TRBV6-6 and TRBJ2-2; 12 bases map to TRBD2. The V gene's germline CDR1 is MNHNY and CDR2 SVGAGI (reference sequence). CDR3 size: 16 residues. Trimming removed 6 bases from V and 4 bases from J; junction bases left unmatched: 6. As DNA, the CDR3 is TGTGCCAGCAGGTCGACTAGCGGGAGTGGCACCGGGGAGCTGTTTTTT. This gives the protein CASRSTSGSGTGELFF.

This rearrangement joins TRBV29-1 to TRBJ2-7, with D possibly matching TRBD1 (6 bases). Per germline, CDR1 SQVTM and CDR2 ANQGSEA. The V and J ends lost 5 bases and 4 bases respectively, with 15 bases between them. The CDR3 runs 13 residues. The CDR3 coding sequence is TGCAGCGTTTCCGCGACCCAGGGGTACGAGCAGTACTTC. Residues: CSVSATQGYEQYF.

The chain recombines TRBV6-6 with TRBJ1-1, with D possibly TRBD1 on 5 matching bases. Germline lookup yields CDR1 MNHNY and CDR2 SVGAGI (reference sequence). This CDR3 spans 15 amino acids. Trimming removed 2 bases from V and 4 bases from J, with 14 bases in between. CDR3 in amino acids: CASSYEGRGVTEAFF. The CDR3 DNA reads TGTGCCAGCAGTTACGAGGGGAGAGGGGTCACTGAAGCTTTCTTT.

The chain carries TRBV7-9 and TRBJ2-4; D is perhaps TRBD2 (6 bases). Germline CDR1 SEHNR, CDR2 FQNEAQ (reference sequence). The CDR3 loop spans 13 amino acids. The V end lost 1 base, the J end lost 7 bases, and 8 bases lay between the germline ends. In DNA, the CDR3 is TGTGCCAGCAGCTTAGGGAGGGAGAACATTCAGTACTTC. Its translation: CASSLGRENIQYF.

This clone was counted a few times. The chain combines TRBV10-3 with TRBJ1-1; D not certain. The CDR3 consists of 13 residues. Germline CDR1 is ENHRY and CDR2 is SYGVKD. Between the trimmed V and J ends, which lost 4 bases and 4 bases, there was a span of 10 bases. CDR3 DNA sequence: TGTGCCATCAGTGGAAGGGTCGGCACTGAAGCTTTCTTT. Translating gives CAISGRVGTEAFF.

The genes are TRBV6-5 and TRBJ1-5; 7 bases match TRBD1. Germline V CDR1 and CDR2: MNHEY, SVGAGI. The junction had 10 bases not matched to a gene; V was cut back by 7 bases and J by 7 bases. The CDR3 totals 14 residues. Here the CDR3 DNA reads TGTGCCAGCAAGACAGGGACATCAGGACAGCCCCAGCATTTT. Translated, it gives CASKTGTSGQPQHF.

The CDR3 DNA reads as TGTGCCAGCAGCCCCTACGGACAGCAAGAGACCCAGTACTTC. It is translated as CASSPYGQQETQYF. The genes are TRBV7-9 and TRBJ2-5; TRBD1 is a possible D gene (6 bases). The germline V gene encodes CDR1 SEHNR and CDR2 FQNEAQ (reference sequence). The V and J ends lost 5 bases and 2 bases respectively, with 12 bases between them. CDR3 size: 14 residues. Variable domain in full (rest from reference TRBV7-9 and TRBJ2-5): DTGVSQNPRHKITKRGQNVTFRCDPISEHNRLYWYRQTLGQGPEFLTYFQNEAQLEKSRLLSDRFSAERPKGSFSTLEIQRTEQGDSAMYLCASSPYGQQETQYFGPGTRLLVL.

The chain has TRBV18 and TRBJ1-2; D may be TRBD1 (5 bases). Germline loops: CDR1 KGHSH, CDR2 LQKENI. V was cut by 3 bases and J by 0 bases, with 11 bases left in between. The CDR3 is 15 amino acids. The CDR3 DNA follows: TGTGCCAGCTCACCCCTGGACACTGCTAACTATGGCTACACCTTC. Translation: CASSPLDTANYGYTF.

V gene TRBV9 combines with J gene TRBJ2-1; no clear D gene. The CDR3 length is 15 residues. Germline lookup yields CDR1 SGDLS and CDR2 YYNGEE. Trimming shortened V by 3 bases and J by 0 bases, and 10 bases separated the two germline ends. In nucleotides, the CDR3 is TGTGCCAGCAGCGCCACCCGAACCTCCTACAATGAGCAGTTCTTC. It is translated as CASSATRTSYNEQFF.

This chain links TRBV4-3 with TRBJ2-2; D perhaps matches TRBD1 (6 bases). CDR1 and CDR2 (germline): LGHNA, YSLEER. CDR3 length: 16 residues. Trimming stripped 4 bases from V and 0 bases from J, with 12 bases between. CDR3 sequence (DNA): TGCGCCAGCAGCCTGAGAGAGGGGGCGAACACCGGGGAGCTGTTTTTT. This gives the protein CASSLREGANTGELFF.

This chain joins TRBV5-4 and TRBJ2-3; no reliable D call. V dropped 1 base and J dropped 7 bases, with 10 bases sitting between them. The CDR3 extends over 13 amino acids. Germline V gene lookup returns CDR1 SGHNT and CDR2 YYREEE (reference sequence). CDR3 DNA sequence: TGTGCCAGCAGCTTGCCCTCTTCACATACGCAGTATTTT. Translation: CASSLPSSHTQYF.

V gene TRBV19 combines with J gene TRBJ1-4; D uncertain. The CDR3 length is 13 residues. The germline V and J ends were trimmed by 0 bases and 6 bases, with 5 bases remaining between them. Germline V CDR1 and CDR2: LNHDA, SQIVND (reference sequence). As DNA, the CDR3 is TGTGCCAGTAGTATAGACTTCTATGAAAAACTGTTTTTT. Its protein product is CASSIDFYEKLFF.

This clone has only one observation. The DNA for the CDR3 is TGTGCCACCAGCAGAGACATAGCGGGAGGGCCTATAGATACGCAGTATTTT. It is translated as CATSRDIAGGPIDTQYF. The chain recombines TRBV15 with TRBJ2-3, with 11 bases fitting TRBD2. The CDR3 spans 17 residues. Germline CDR1 is LNHNV and CDR2 is YYDKDF (reference sequence). The V segment lost 0 bases and the J segment 5 bases; nucleotides outside the gene matches: 7. The full variable domain, in which reference TRBV15 and TRBJ2-3 provide the parts outside the CDR3, is DAMVIQNPRYQVTQFGKPVTLSCSQTLNHNVMYWYQQKSSQAPKLLFHYYDKDFNNEADTPDNFQSRRPNTSFCFLDIRSPGLGDTAMYLCATSRDIAGGPIDTQYFGPGTRLTVL.

The chain joins TRBV9 to TRBJ2-5, with D perhaps TRBD1 or TRBD2 (5 bases each). The CDR3 loop spans 15 amino acids. Germline V gene lookup returns CDR1 SGDLS and CDR2 YYNGEE. Trimming took off 0 bases at V and 5 bases at J, with 14 bases between the two ends. Here the CDR3 DNA reads TGTGCCAGCAGCGTAGTTGGGGCGCGGGCGGAGACCCAGTACTTC. It codes for CASSVVGARAETQYF.

This clone was seen repeatedly, ten times or more. This rearrangement joins TRBV5-1 to TRBJ2-1; possibly TRBD1 or TRBD2 for D (7 bases each). This CDR3 region has 16 residues. Germline V CDR1 and CDR2: SGHRS, YFSETQ. V lost 2 bases, J lost 2 bases, and 14 bases lay in between. The CDR3 nucleotides read TGCGCCAGCAGCTTCCAGGGGGAGGGGGCCTACAATGAGCAGTTCTTC. Translated: CASSFQGEGAYNEQFF.

This chain uses TRBV11-3 with TRBJ2-7, with TRBD1 matching over 9 bases. CDR3 length: 14 residues. V lost 4 bases and J lost 2; bases outside the gene matches: 3. Germline V gene data show CDR1 as SGHNT and CDR2 as YENEEA. The CDR3 coding sequence is TGTGCCAGCAGCTCTGGACAGGGGACCTACGAGCAGTACTTC. It yields the protein CASSSGQGTYEQYF. Using reference TRBV11-3 and TRBJ2-7 for the parts outside the CDR3, the full variable domain is EAGVVQSPRYKIIEKKQPVAFWCNPISGHNTLYWYLQNLGQGPELLIRYENEEAVDDSQLPKDRFSAERLKGVDSTLKIQPAELGDSAVYLCASSSGQGTYEQYFGPGTRLTVT.

The rearrangement uses TRBV12-5 and TRBJ2-5, with D perhaps matching TRBD2 (5 bases). The length of the CDR3 is 15 residues. The germline V and J ends were trimmed by 7 bases and 4 bases, with 19 bases remaining between them. CDR1 and CDR2 from the germline V gene are LGHNT and FRNRAP. The CDR3 protein is CASAPDGVRAETQYF. CDR3 in DNA: TGTGCTAGTGCCCCGGACGGGGTTCGGGCAGAGACCCAGTACTTC. Filled out from reference TRBV12-5 and TRBJ2-5, the complete variable domain reads DARVTQTPRHKVTEMGQEVTMRCQPILGHNTVFWYRQTMMQGLELLAYFRNRAPLDDSGMPKDRFSAEMPDATLATLKIQPSEPRDSAVYFCASAPDGVRAETQYFGPGTRLLVL.

This clone occurred once. The sample has other DNA sequences that encode this CDR3 too. This chain joins TRBV29-1 and TRBJ2-7; TRBD1 might be the D (6 bases). Trimming took 4 bases from V and 0 from J, leaving 10 bases between them. The germline V gene has CDR1 SQVTM and CDR2 ANQGSEA. This CDR3 has 13 residues. CDR3 loop: CSVAGTSSYEQYF. CDR3 nucleotides: TGCAGCGTTGCCGGGACATCCTCCTACGAGCAGTACTTC.

The CDR3 bases are TGTGCCAGCAGTAGGGCGGGAGGCCCAAACATTCAGTACTTC. Its translation is CASSRAGGPNIQYF. V gene TRBV28 combines with J gene TRBJ2-4, with 8 bases lining up with TRBD2. Germline CDR1 is MDHEN and CDR2 is SYDVKM. The junction had 6 bases not matched to a gene; V was cut back by 5 bases and J by 6 bases. This CDR3 has 14 residues.

This clone was seen a few times. The rearrangement joins TRBV7-2 to TRBJ2-3; 8 bases match TRBD2. The junction had 9 bases not matched to a gene; V was cut back by 4 bases and J by 6 bases. CDR3 size: 15 residues. CDR1 is SGHTA, CDR2 FQGNSA, per germline. The CDR3 coding sequence is TGTGCCAGCAGCTCAATAGCGGGATGGAGTGATACGCAGTATTTT. Its protein is CASSSIAGWSDTQYF.